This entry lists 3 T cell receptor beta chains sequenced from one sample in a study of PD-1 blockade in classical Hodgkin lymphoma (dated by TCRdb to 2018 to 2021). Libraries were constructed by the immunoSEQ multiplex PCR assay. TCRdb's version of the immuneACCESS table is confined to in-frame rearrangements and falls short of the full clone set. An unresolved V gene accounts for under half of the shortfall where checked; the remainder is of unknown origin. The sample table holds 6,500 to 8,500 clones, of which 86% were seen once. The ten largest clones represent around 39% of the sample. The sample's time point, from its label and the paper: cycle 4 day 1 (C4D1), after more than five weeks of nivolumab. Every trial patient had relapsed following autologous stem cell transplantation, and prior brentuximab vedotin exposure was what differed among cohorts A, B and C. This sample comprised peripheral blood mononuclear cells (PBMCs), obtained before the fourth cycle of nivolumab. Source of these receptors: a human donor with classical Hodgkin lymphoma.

CDR3 sequence: CASSLGLAEAEEFF. In DNA form, the CDR3 reads TGTGCCAGCAGCTTGGGACTAGCGGAGGCAGAGGAGTTCTTC. The rearrangement uses TRBV5-8 and TRBJ2-1, with TRBD2 identical over 9 bases. Trimming at V came to 0 bases and at J to 14 bases, leaving 9 bases not matched to a gene. This CDR3 has 14 residues. The V gene's germline CDR1 is SGHTS and CDR2 YDEGEE.

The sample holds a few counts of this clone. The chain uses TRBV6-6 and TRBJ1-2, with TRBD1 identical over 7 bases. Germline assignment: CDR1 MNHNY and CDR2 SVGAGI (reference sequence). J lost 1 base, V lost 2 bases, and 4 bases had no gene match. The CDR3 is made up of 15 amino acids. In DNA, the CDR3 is TGTGCCAGCAGTTACAACAGGGGAATTAACTATGGCTACACCTTC. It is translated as CASSYNRGINYGYTF.

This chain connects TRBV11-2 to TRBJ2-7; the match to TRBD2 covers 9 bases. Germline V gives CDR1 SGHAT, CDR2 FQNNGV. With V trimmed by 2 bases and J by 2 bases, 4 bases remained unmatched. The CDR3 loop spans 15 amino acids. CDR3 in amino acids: CASSLRASGAYEQYV. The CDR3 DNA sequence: TGTGCCAGCAGCTTACGCGCTAGCGGGGCCTACGAGCAGTACGTC.